The 15 T cell receptor beta chains presented below share a single source sample, sequenced in a study of OX40 agonist ivuxolimab in advanced cancers. Measured with immunoSEQ multiplex PCR; TCRdb has only the in-frame clones, and not every one. The sample has some 130,000 clones; 85% to 95% are singletons. Sequences were derived from CD4+ or CD8+ T cells sorted from blood, sampled in a trial of the OX40 agonist ivuxolimab. The origin of the receptors is an adult with an advanced solid tumor such as melanoma, head and neck, liver or kidney cancer.

The chain employs TRBV18 and TRBJ2-3; D is uncertain. The CDR3 runs to 13 residues. Germline assignment: CDR1 KGHSH and CDR2 LQKENI. Trimming removed 3 bases from V and 0 bases from J, with 4 bases in between. The CDR3 loop is CASSPFSTDTQYF. CDR3 nucleotides: TGTGCCAGCTCACCCTTTAGCACAGATACGCAGTATTTT.

The J gene is TRBJ1-2, the V gene TRBV7-9; D is undetermined. From germline, CDR1 is SEHNR and CDR2 FQNEAQ (reference sequence). V lost 5 bases to trimming and J lost 5 bases, with 18 bases between them. The CDR3 consists of 15 residues. CDR3: CASSQDRAGQYGYTF. DNA of the CDR3: TGTGCCAGCAGCCAAGATAGGGCAGGCCAATATGGCTACACCTTC.

The chain couples TRBV10-3 to TRBJ1-5; possible D gene TRBD1, 6 bases. The germline V gene has CDR1 ENHRY and CDR2 SYGVKD. V was trimmed by 0 bases and J by 7 bases, leaving 13 bases between them. The CDR3 loop spans 15 amino acids. The CDR3 sequence: CAISESGGQEQPQHF. The CDR3 DNA reads as TGTGCCATCAGTGAGTCAGGGGGGCAGGAGCAGCCCCAGCATTTT.

The chain carries TRBV5-4 and TRBJ2-7; D unclear. The CDR3 consists of 14 residues. Germline CDR1 is SGHNT and CDR2 is YYREEE (reference sequence). With 0 bases removed from V and 5 bases from J, the gap between germline ends came to 12 bases. CDR3 sequence reads: CASSLVIVPHEQYF. The CDR3, as DNA: TGTGCCAGCAGCTTGGTTATAGTCCCCCACGAGCAGTACTTC.

The genes are TRBV28 and TRBJ1-5; D unresolved. Looked up from germline, CDR1 is MDHEN and CDR2 is SYDVKM. CDR3 length equals 13 residues. The V and J ends lost 8 bases and 1 base respectively, with 9 bases between them. The CDR3 loop is CASGGASNQPQHF. Written as DNA, the CDR3 is TGTGCCAGCGGAGGAGCCAGCAATCAGCCCCAGCATTTT.

V gene TRBV15 combines with J gene TRBJ1-5; D unclear. CDR3 length: 18 amino acids. Germline lookup yields CDR1 LNHNV and CDR2 YYDKDF (reference sequence). Deletions cut 5 bases from V and 6 bases from J, with 26 bases between. The CDR3 bases are TGTGCCACCAGCCCCCGGACGGGCGGGTATTCGGGTGGTCAGCCCCAGCATTTT. Its translation: CATSPRTGGYSGGQPQHF.

The gene calls are TRBV5-4 and TRBJ2-2, with 9 bases matching TRBD2. Germline values: CDR1 SGHNT, CDR2 YYREEE (reference sequence). V was pared by 1 base and J by 1 base, with 11 bases of the junction left unmatched. The CDR3 spans 19 residues. CDR3 sequence reads: CASSLKRGSGGRNTGELFF. The CDR3 DNA sequence: TGTGCCAGCAGCTTGAAACGGGGGAGCGGGGGGCGGAACACCGGGGAGCTGTTTTTT.

This chain connects TRBV5-1 to TRBJ2-7; no clear D. Germline V lookup: CDR1 SGHRS, CDR2 YFSETQ. This CDR3 contains 14 residues. Deletions cut 0 bases from V and 6 bases from J, with 13 bases between. CDR3 nucleotide sequence: TGCGCCAGCAGCTTGGACCCAGGACCTCGCGAGCAGTACTTC. Amino acid sequence: CASSLDPGPREQYF.

The table lists this clone with a few counts. V gene TRBV6-5 combines with J gene TRBJ1-2; no clear D. Germline assignment: CDR1 MNHEY and CDR2 SVGAGI. Trimming removed 0 bases from V and 7 bases from J, with 12 bases in between. This CDR3 has 14 amino acids. The DNA of the CDR3 is TGTGCCAGCAGTTACTCGTCCCCACCGCCTGGCTACACCTTC. It translates to CASSYSSPPPGYTF.

This chain uses TRBV7-3 with TRBJ2-7; D perhaps matches TRBD2 (6 bases). CDR3 size: 15 residues. Germline V gene data show CDR1 as SGHTA and CDR2 as FQGTGA. Trimming took off 5 bases at V and 6 bases at J, with 20 bases between the two ends. The CDR3 spells CASSPMGGGYSEQYF. In DNA, the CDR3 is TGTGCCAGCAGCCCCATGGGAGGTGGGTACTCCGAGCAGTACTTC.

V usage is TRBV5-4 and J usage is TRBJ2-7; D remains ambiguous. CDR1 and CDR2 from the germline V gene are SGHNT and YYREEE (reference sequence). This CDR3 spans 13 amino acids. V was pared by 3 bases and J by 0 bases, with 7 bases between. CDR3: CASSSLVSYEQYF. The DNA for the CDR3 is TGTGCCAGCAGCTCCTTGGTCTCCTACGAGCAGTACTTC.

The chain combines TRBV5-1 with TRBJ1-3; the D gene is possibly TRBD1 (5 bases). The CDR3 spans 14 residues. In germline, CDR1 is SGHRS, CDR2 YFSETQ. The ends were cut back, 4 bases at V and 0 bases at J, with 8 bases in the middle. The CDR3 here is CASSNRSSGNTIYF. CDR3 coding DNA: TGCGCCAGCAGCAACAGGAGCTCTGGAAACACCATATATTTT.

This CDR3 is CASSSGQRRDEQYF. The DNA of the CDR3 is TGTGCCAGCAGTTCGGGACAGCGTAGGGACGAGCAGTACTTC. This chain links TRBV28 with TRBJ2-7; 7 bases map to TRBD1. With V trimmed by 4 bases and J by 5 bases, 8 bases remained unmatched. Germline assignment: CDR1 MDHEN and CDR2 SYDVKM. This CDR3 region has 14 residues. Complete variable domain (other parts from reference TRBV28 and TRBJ2-7): DVKVTQSSRYLVKRTGEKVFLECVQDMDHENMFWYRQDPGLGLRLIYFSYDVKMKEKGDIPEGYSVSREKKERFSLILESASTNQTSMYLCASSSGQRRDEQYFGPGTRLTVT.

The chain recombines TRBV19 with TRBJ2-7; D may match TRBD1 or TRBD2 (5 bases each). Germline CDR1 LNHDA, CDR2 SQIVND (reference sequence). Deletions cut 5 bases from V and 0 bases from J, with 20 bases between. The CDR3 has 17 residues. The CDR3 protein is CASSPRVGVSSSYEQYF. As DNA, the CDR3 is TGTGCCAGTAGTCCCAGGGTGGGGGTGTCTAGCTCCTACGAGCAGTACTTC.

The chain joins TRBV4-3 to TRBJ2-7; D is uncertain. CDR1 is LGHNA and CDR2 is YSLEER in the germline V gene. This CDR3 contains 15 residues. V lost 1 base and J lost 1, with 11 bases in between. The CDR3 DNA sequence: TGCGCCAGCAGCCAAGGCGGTGCAGGTTCCTACGAGCAGTACTTC. It encodes CASSQGGAGSYEQYF.